This T cell receptor (beta chain) was captured in a study of vaccination and CD4 T cells after COVID-19. Turning to the study itself: Cells were stimulated with overlapping spike peptides from SARS-CoV-2, HCoV-NL63, HCoV-OC43 and HCoV-229E.

The CDR3 loop spans 15 amino acids. V dropped 4 bases and J dropped 5; count of bases not matched to a gene: 6. CDR1 and CDR2 from the germline V gene are SGHVS and FNYEAQ. Sequencing of the DNA from cultured CD4+ T cells was carried out with the Oncomine TCR Beta short-read assay. Investigators obtained genomic DNA by extraction from cultured CD4+ T cells. Using its own MiXCR run on the PCR reads, TCRdb lists one record per CDR3 protein. The sample contains 9,000 to 15,000 distinct CDR3 sequences, about 56% of which appear only once. About this clonotype: The target antigen is unknown.

This sample's treatment: roughly ten-day PBMC culture with coronavirus spike peptide pools or control peptides (ViraFEST assay). Using peptide pools, antigen-specific T cells were expanded in ViraFEST before TCRs were sequenced. A negative selection step was used to isolate CD4+ T cells once culture had run for 10 days. The sample was CD4+ T cells from blood, cultured in vitro. This TCR was sampled from a human donor who had recovered from COVID-19. The chain uses TRBV7-6 and TRBJ2-1; 9 bases agree with TRBD1. The CDR3 is CASSYRQGVNNEQFF. The CDR3 DNA reads as TGTGCCAGCAGCTACAGACAGGGGGTAAACAATGAGCAGTTCTTC. Based on the CDR3 plus reference TRBV7-6 and TRBJ2-1, the full variable domain is GAGVSQSPRYKVTKRGQDVALRCDPISGHVSLYWYRQALGQGPEFLTYFNYEAQQDKSGLPNDRFSAERPEGSISTLTIQRTEQRDSAMYRCASSYRQGVNNEQFFGPGTRLTVL.